Presented here are 16 T cell receptor beta chains from one specimen sequenced in a study of blood T cells in healthy people across ages. A sample-barcoded 5' primer and a J-beta primer mix were used in a second PCR of about 7 to 12 cycles. MiXCR, run by TCRdb on the 5' RACE reads, gives a single entry per CDR3 protein. The top ten hold 3.7% of the sample, which has approximately 800,000 distinct CDR3 sequences, approximately 25% seen once. This sample was shared with a second study, whose subject was T cells of mothers and their children.

The sequenced sample consisted of blood. The receptors originated from a boy aged 10-17 years in good health.

There are a few counts of this clonotype. V gene TRBV15 combines with J gene TRBJ2-7; 7 bases are a match to TRBD2. The CDR3 consists of 16 residues. Germline V gene lookup returns CDR1 LNHNV and CDR2 YYDKDF (reference sequence). Trimming removed 3 bases from V and 6 bases from J; junction bases left unmatched: 14. The CDR3 coding sequence is TGTGCCACCAGCAGGGCCACGGGCGGGAGTACCTCCGAGCAGTACTTC. This encodes CATSRATGGSTSEQYF.

This chain uses TRBV15 with TRBJ2-2; D may correspond to TRBD1 or TRBD2 (6 bases each). The V gene's germline CDR1 is LNHNV and CDR2 YYDKDF (reference sequence). This CDR3 is 15 amino acids long. Trimming shortened V by 0 bases and J by 6 bases, and 11 bases separated the two germline ends. The CDR3 here is CATSRERRGPGELFF. DNA for the CDR3: TGTGCCACCAGCAGAGAACGTCGGGGGCCCGGGGAGCTGTTTTTT. The full variable domain, in which reference TRBV15 and TRBJ2-2 provide the parts outside the CDR3, is DAMVIQNPRYQVTQFGKPVTLSCSQTLNHNVMYWYQQKSSQAPKLLFHYYDKDFNNEADTPDNFQSRRPNTSFCFLDIRSPGLGDTAMYLCATSRERRGPGELFFGEGSRLTVL.

This clonotype was picked up a small number of times. The chain carries TRBV4-2 and TRBJ1-4; possibly TRBD1 for D (6 bases). In germline, CDR1 is LGHNA, CDR2 YNFKEQ. V lost 4 bases, J lost 8 bases, and 14 bases lay in between. The CDR3 is 14 residues long. The CDR3 nucleotides read TGTGCCAGCAGCCCCCGGGGGCCTGAGGAAAAACTGTTTTTT. This sequence encodes CASSPRGPEEKLFF.

V and J are TRBV20-1 and TRBJ2-7; the match to TRBD1 covers 8 bases. V dropped 5 bases and J dropped 0; count of bases not matched to a gene: 9. The germline V gene encodes CDR1 DFQATT and CDR2 SNEGSKA (reference sequence). The CDR3 is made up of 15 amino acids. CDR3 coding DNA: TGCAGTGCTGGGGATACAGGGGGATTCTCCTACGAGCAGTACTTC. Translation: CSAGDTGGFSYEQYF.

This clonotype showed up just a few times. This chain uses TRBV28 with TRBJ2-3; 7 bases map to TRBD2. Trimming at V came to 6 bases and at J to 4 bases, leaving 7 bases not matched to a gene. The CDR3 is 14 residues long. Germline assignment: CDR1 MDHEN and CDR2 SYDVKM. The CDR3 coding sequence is TGTGCCAGCAGCTCTAGCGGACTGCCAGATACGCAGTATTTT. It codes for CASSSSGLPDTQYF. The variable domain in full, completed from reference TRBV28 and TRBJ2-3, reads DVKVTQSSRYLVKRTGEKVFLECVQDMDHENMFWYRQDPGLGLRLIYFSYDVKMKEKGDIPEGYSVSREKKERFSLILESASTNQTSMYLCASSSSGLPDTQYFGPGTRLTVL.

This clonotype occurred a few times. V and J are TRBV2 and TRBJ2-7, with TRBD1 matching 7 bases. V lost 3 bases, J lost 3 bases, and 14 bases stayed unmatched. Germline V gene sequence: CDR1 SNHLY, CDR2 FYNNEI. The CDR3 length is 17 residues. The CDR3 is CASSEFRSGTADYEQYF. The DNA for the CDR3 is TGTGCCAGCAGTGAGTTCCGATCCGGGACAGCGGACTACGAGCAGTACTTC.

The chain couples TRBV2 to TRBJ2-7, with D unresolved. The germline V gene encodes CDR1 SNHLY and CDR2 FYNNEI. The CDR3 is made up of 12 amino acids. V was pared by 1 base and J by 11 bases, with 12 bases between. The DNA for the CDR3 is TGTGCCAGCAGTGAAGGGTATGTTCTTGAGTACTTC. This codes for CASSEGYVLEYF.

CDR3 amino acids: CASSSQYLDTQYF. CDR3 bases: TGTGCCAGCAGCTCCCAGTATTTAGATACGCAGTATTTT. J is TRBJ2-3 and V is TRBV7-8; no firm D call. The germline V gene encodes CDR1 SGHVS and CDR2 FQNEAQ. V was clipped by 4 bases and J by 5 bases, with 10 bases between them. The CDR3 extends over 13 amino acids.

This rearrangement joins TRBV5-1 to TRBJ2-3; 10 positions agree with TRBD2. The CDR3 runs to 18 residues. Germline CDR1 and CDR2: SGHRS and YFSETQ. V lost 1 base, J lost 0 bases, and 8 bases stayed unmatched. CDR3 sequence reads: CASSLRLAGVSSTDTQYF. The DNA for the CDR3 is TGCGCCAGCAGCTTGCGCCTAGCGGGAGTCTCTAGCACAGATACGCAGTATTTT.

This clonotype was recorded a few times. This CDR3 reads CASIVGGYNQPQHF. DNA of the CDR3: TGTGCCAGCATTGTAGGGGGCTACAATCAGCCCCAGCATTTT. V usage is TRBV28 and J usage is TRBJ1-5; TRBD1 matches 7 bases. J was trimmed by 3 bases and V by 7 bases; bases with no gene match: 6. The CDR3 contains 14 residues. Germline V gives CDR1 MDHEN, CDR2 SYDVKM.

This clonotype has a handful of counts. V gene TRBV15 combines with J gene TRBJ1-1; D remains ambiguous. Trimming cost V 0 bases and J 1 base, with 6 bases left between them. Germline V lookup: CDR1 LNHNV, CDR2 YYDKDF (reference sequence). This CDR3 comprises 14 residues. For the CDR3, the DNA is TGTGCCACCAGCAGAGAAGGATCGAACACTGAAGCTTTCTTT. It encodes CATSREGSNTEAFF.

This clonotype came up a few times. The chain's CDR3 is CSVEGGTGDGYTF. CDR3 in DNA: TGCAGCGTTGAAGGTGGGACAGGGGATGGCTACACCTTC. The chain recombines TRBV29-1 with TRBJ1-2, with TRBD1 identical over 10 bases. CDR1 is SQVTM, CDR2 ANQGSEA, per germline. The J segment lost 6 bases and the V segment lost 1 base, leaving 2 bases of the junction unmatched. This CDR3 spans 13 amino acids.

This clonotype has a handful of counts. The V and J genes are TRBV28 and TRBJ2-1; tentative D call: TRBD1 (6 bases). Germline values: CDR1 MDHEN, CDR2 SYDVKM. With 5 bases removed from V and 6 bases from J, the gap between germline ends came to 11 bases. The CDR3 is 13 amino acids. CDR3: CASSPRTVNEQFF. Here the CDR3 DNA reads TGTGCCAGCAGTCCAAGGACAGTCAATGAGCAGTTCTTC.

This sequence joins TRBV20-1 and TRBJ2-7; TRBD2 is a possible D gene (6 bases). The CDR3 is made up of 15 amino acids. Trimming removed 5 bases from V and 2 bases from J, with 19 bases in between. Germline V gene sequence: CDR1 DFQATT, CDR2 SNEGSKA (reference sequence). As DNA, the CDR3 is TGCAGTGCTGCCCGATTGTCTGCGGGAACCTACGAGCAGTACTTC. Translating gives CSAARLSAGTYEQYF.

V is TRBV10-3 and J is TRBJ2-7; TRBD1 matches at 7 bases. The CDR3 is made up of 13 amino acids. In germline, CDR1 is ENHRY, CDR2 SYGVKD. The V segment lost 7 bases and the J segment 4 bases; nucleotides outside the gene matches: 7. The CDR3 spells CAITWDSRYEQYF. The DNA of the CDR3 is TGTGCCATCACCTGGGACAGCCGTTACGAGCAGTACTTC.

The CDR3 nucleotides read TGTGCCAGCACGCTGAGGACAGACAGCTCCTACGAGCAGTACTTC. Its translation: CASTLRTDSSYEQYF. The chain links TRBV6-2 or TRBV6-3 to TRBJ2-7, with D tentatively TRBD1 (6 bases). V was cut by 7 bases and J by 0 bases, with 16 bases left in between. CDR3 length: 15 residues. Germline loops: CDR1 MNHEY, CDR2 SVGEGT.